This T cell receptor (beta chain) was identified during a study of T cells after yellow fever vaccination. Study results and caveats: Researchers report a weaker secondary response that nonetheless peaked faster, day 5 versus 15.

The 5'RACE template-switching step produced TCR cDNA and added a universal primer site and UMIs. TCRdb re-derived calls from the 5' RACE reads in MiXCR, one entry per CDR3 protein. This repertoire shows some 400,000 distinct CDR3 sequences, about 19% found once; its top ten account for over 15%. This clonotype turned up a few times. What it binds is not known. Trimming took off 6 bases at V and 0 bases at J, with 15 bases between the two ends. CDR1 is SEHNR and CDR2 is FQNEAQ in the germline V gene (reference sequence). CDR3 length: 16 residues. This receptor was obtained from a man aged 18 to 35 who received the YFV17D yellow fever vaccine. The V and J genes are TRBV7-9 and TRBJ1-3; a weak D match, TRBD1 (5 bases). This material consisted of PBMCs, taken before the yellow fever booster vaccination. CDR3 residues: CASSLQATASGNTIYF. CDR3 in DNA: TGTGCCAGCAGTCTGCAGGCGACAGCCTCTGGAAACACCATATATTTT.